This is a list of T cell receptor beta chains from one sample in a study of blood T cell repertoires in COVID-19. This table comes from immunoSEQ multiplex PCR, and its TCRdb copy is limited to in-frame clones, with some not included. This repertoire shows 150,000 or so clones, approximately 93% found once; its top ten account for 1.5% to 2.5%. The sample consisted of peripheral blood. The receptors come from a woman aged 55 to 70 with COVID-19, enrolled during active disease. The CDR3 runs from the conserved cysteine through the conserved F or W. The D gene is left open where the match is weak. Rows may omit the clone size; those that give it use once, few, many or a size class.

j_call clone_size d_call v_call cdr3_aa cdr3_nt
TRBJ2-7 NA TRBD1 TRBV10-1 CASSGTGHEQYF TGCGCCAGCAGTGGGACAGGGCACGAGCAGTACTTC
TRBJ1-4 NA NA TRBV4-1 CASSQVVNRINEKLFF TGCGCCAGCAGCCAAGTCGTGAACAGGATAAATGAAAAACTGTTTTTT
TRBJ1-1 once NA TRBV4-3 CASSQGPTLAEAFF TGCGCCAGCAGCCAGGGGCCTACTTTGGCTGAAGCTTTCTTT
TRBJ1-1 NA NA TRBV14 CASRRRGAGTEAFF TGTGCCAGCAGGAGACGGGGGGCAGGCACTGAAGCTTTCTTT
TRBJ2-1 NA TRBD2 TRBV7-7 CASSPLGASGEEQFF TGTGCCAGCAGCCCCCTAGGGGCTAGCGGAGAGGAGCAGTTCTTC
TRBJ2-1 NA TRBD1 TRBV5-8 CASSRDRVDEQFF TGTGCCAGCAGTCGTGACAGGGTAGATGAGCAGTTCTTC
TRBJ1-2 NA NA TRBV9 CASSARGVGGYTF TGTGCCAGCAGCGCCAGGGGAGTTGGAGGCTACACCTTC
TRBJ1-1 NA NA TRBV7-2 CASSLGGHGFSAFF TGTGCCAGCAGCTTAGGGGGGCATGGGTTTAGTGCTTTCTTT
TRBJ2-7 NA NA TRBV14 CASSQDLQISYEQYF TGTGCCAGCAGCCAAGATTTACAGATCTCCTACGAGCAGTACTTC
TRBJ2-7 NA TRBD1 TRBV5-5 CASSLQPGTAYEQYF TGTGCCAGCAGCTTGCAGCCGGGGACAGCCTACGAGCAGTACTTC
TRBJ1-6 NA NA TRBV4-2 CASSQDLLRGNSPLHF TGTGCCAGCAGCCAAGATCTCTTAAGGGGAAATTCACCCCTCCACTTT
TRBJ1-1 NA NA TRBV2 CASRTKQGSTEAFF TGTGCCAGCAGGACGAAACAGGGAAGTACTGAAGCTTTCTTT
TRBJ2-4 NA NA TRBV7-3 CASSTRGGTTLENIQYF TGTGCCAGCAGCACACGTGGGGGGACCACCCTAGAAAACATTCAGTACTTC
TRBJ1-1 NA NA TRBV19 CASTSSQGEAFF TGTGCCAGTACCTCTTCCCAGGGTGAAGCTTTCTTT
TRBJ2-7 NA TRBD1 TRBV6-1 CASSTTRQGEDF TGTGCCAGCAGCACTACTAGACAGGGCGAGGACTTC
TRBJ2-5 NA NA TRBV9 CASSVAGVGRETQYF TGTGCCAGCAGCGTAGCTGGGGTGGGGCGAGAGACCCAGTACTTC
TRBJ1-6 NA NA TRBV12-3/TRBV12-4 CASSYTEYSPLHF TGTGCCAGCAGTTACACAGAGTATTCACCCCTCCACTTT
TRBJ1-6 NA NA TRBV2 CASSEARDNSPLHF TGTGCCAGCAGTGAAGCCAGGGATAATTCACCCCTCCACTTT
TRBJ1-2 NA TRBD1 TRBV3-1/TRBV3-2 CASSPVQGADYGYTF TGTGCCAGCAGCCCTGTACAGGGGGCGGACTATGGCTACACCTTC
TRBJ2-3 NA NA TRBV6-2/TRBV6-3 CASSYGGQGSDTQYF TGTGCCAGCAGTTATGGGGGCCAGGGCTCAGATACGCAGTATTTT
TRBJ1-2 NA NA TRBV19 CASSVQVKNYGYTF TGTGCCAGTAGTGTACAGGTTAAAAACTATGGCTACACCTTC
TRBJ1-2 NA NA TRBV7-9 CASSPSVGNYGYTF TGTGCCAGCAGCCCCAGCGTCGGGAACTATGGCTACACCTTC
TRBJ1-6 NA TRBD1 TRBV25-1 CASRQTGLTNSPLHF TGTGCCAGCAGACAGACAGGGCTGACTAATTCACCCCTCCACTTT
TRBJ1-1 NA TRBD1 TRBV7-2 CASSLQGARTEAFF TGTGCCAGCAGCTTACAGGGGGCGCGGACTGAAGCTTTCTTT
TRBJ1-1 NA TRBD1 TRBV14 CASSQEGFLAYGTEASEAFF TGTGCCAGCAGCCAAGAAGGGTTCTTGGCTTACGGGACAGAGGCCTCTGAAGCTTTCTTT
TRBJ1-1 once TRBD1 TRBV6-4 CASSRDRENTEAFF TGTGCCAGCAGTAGGGACAGGGAAAACACTGAAGCTTTCTTT
TRBJ2-1 NA NA TRBV10-3 CAISPKRDIGEQFF TGTGCCATCAGCCCGAAGAGGGACATAGGTGAGCAGTTCTTC
TRBJ2-5 NA TRBD1 TRBV7-2 CASSLSRGRQETQYF TGTGCCAGCAGCTTAAGCAGGGGGCGACAAGAGACCCAGTACTTC
TRBJ2-1 once TRBD2 TRBV3-1/TRBV3-2 CASSQGPGLAGGTWMGYNEQFF TGTGCCAGCAGCCAAGGCCCCGGACTAGCGGGGGGAACTTGGATGGGCTACAATGAGCAGTTCTTC
TRBJ1-4 NA NA TRBV5-6 CASSLGTGNEKLFF TGTGCCAGCAGCTTGGGAACAGGGAATGAAAAACTGTTTTTT
TRBJ1-6 NA NA TRBV6-5 CASSRQSDNSPLHF TGTGCCAGCAGCCGACAGTCGGATAATTCACCCCTCCACTTT
TRBJ1-2 NA TRBD1 TRBV3-1/TRBV3-2 CASSQLRGADRGLGYTF TGTGCCAGCAGCCAATTAAGGGGGGCCGACAGGGGGCTTGGCTACACCTTC
TRBJ2-2 NA NA TRBV18 CASSSSQDTNTGELFF TGTGCCAGCTCATCATCACAGGACACGAACACCGGGGAGCTGTTTTTT
TRBJ1-4 NA NA TRBV2 CASRTPLHSNEKLFF TGTGCCAGCAGAACTCCACTCCACTCTAATGAAAAACTGTTTTTT
TRBJ2-1 NA TRBD1 TRBV11-3 CASSQGQGASEQFF TGTGCCAGCAGCCAGGGACAGGGAGCAAGCGAGCAGTTCTTC
TRBJ1-4 NA NA TRBV27 CASSSPWGGDEKLFF TGTGCCAGCAGTTCGCCGTGGGGAGGAGATGAAAAACTGTTTTTT
TRBJ1-5 NA TRBD1 TRBV5-6 CASSLVRDSRQPQHF TGTGCCAGCAGCTTGGTTCGGGACAGCCGACAGCCCCAGCATTTT
TRBJ2-7 few NA TRBV6-2/TRBV6-3 CASSRNLGLYEQYF TGTGCCAGCAGTCGCAACCTTGGACTGTACGAGCAGTACTTC
TRBJ1-4 NA NA TRBV2 CASSERGGAGFLTNEKLFF TGTGCCAGCAGTGAACGTGGGGGGGCTGGTTTTTTAACTAATGAAAAACTGTTTTTT
TRBJ1-1 NA NA TRBV19 CASSIPGELNTEAFF TGTGCCAGTAGTATACCAGGGGAGTTGAACACTGAAGCTTTCTTT
TRBJ1-6 NA NA TRBV20-1 CSASLVVPDNSPLHF TGCAGTGCTAGTCTAGTCGTTCCCGATAATTCACCCCTCCACTTT
TRBJ1-4 NA TRBD1 TRBV6-4 CASSYSDRGSTNEKLFF TGTGCCAGCAGTTACTCCGACAGGGGCTCCACTAATGAAAAACTGTTTTTT
TRBJ1-1 NA NA TRBV19 CASSMPTWNTEAFF TGTGCCAGTAGTATGCCGACATGGAACACTGAAGCTTTCTTT
TRBJ2-3 NA NA TRBV6-2/TRBV6-3 CASSFADTQYF TGTGCCAGCAGTTTCGCAGATACGCAGTATTTT